A selection of T cell receptor beta chains follows, all from one sample in a study of neurological immune-mediated disorders. TCRdb reprocessed the 5' RACE reads via MiXCR and lists one record per CDR3 protein. Seen here are tens of thousands of distinct CDR3 sequences, more than 3% observed once, and the top ten hold approximately 8.4%. What was sequenced was PBMCs. The origin of the receptors is a woman between 55 and 75 years old with multiple sclerosis. CDR3s include the opening cysteine and the closing phenylalanine or tryptophan. The D gene is left open where the match is weak. The size field reads once, few, many or a size class.

abundance,d_gene,j_gene,v_gene,CDR3nt,CDR3aa
many,.,TRBJ2-7,TRBV5-1,TGCGCCAGCAGCTTCGTACAAAGCGAGCAGTACTTC,CASSFVQSEQYF
few,.,TRBJ2-3,TRBV4-1,TGCGCCAGCAGCCGAGTCGGTAGCGGCAGCACAGATACGCAGTATTTT,CASSRVGSGSTDTQYF
many,TRBD2,TRBJ2-3,TRBV20-1,TGCAGTGCTATGCTTCTGAGCGGGGGAAGCACAGATACGCAGTATTTT,CSAMLLSGGSTDTQYF
many,TRBD2,TRBJ2-7,TRBV3-1,TGTGCCAGCAGCCAAGGCAATAGCGGGGGCAAGAGGGACGAGCAGTACTTC,CASSQGNSGGKRDEQYF
many,TRBD2,TRBJ2-7,TRBV6-6,TGTGCCAGCAGTCCCACCGGGACTAGCGTGTACTTC,CASSPTGTSVYF
medium-sized,.,TRBJ1-4,TRBV5-1,TGCGCCAGCAGCTTGGACCCGACGGGCCCTAATGAAAAACTGTTTTTT,CASSLDPTGPNEKLFF
many,TRBD2,TRBJ2-1,TRBV3-1,TGTGCCAGCAGTCCCGGGACTAGCGGGTTCTCCTACAATGAGCAGTTCTTC,CASSPGTSGFSYNEQFF
many,.,TRBJ2-4,TRBV12-3/TRBV12-4,TGTGCCAGCAGTTTTAGGGCTAGCGAGGACATTCAGTACTTC,CASSFRASEDIQYF
many,TRBD1,TRBJ2-1,TRBV24-1,TGTGCCACCAGTGACCTACTCCAGGACAGGGGCACCTACAATGAGCAGTTCTTC,CATSDLLQDRGTYNEQFF
many,.,TRBJ2-3,TRBV20-1,TGCAGTGCTACGGGTACGTCTGTCGGCACAGATACGCAGTATTTT,CSATGTSVGTDTQYF
many,.,TRBJ1-5,TRBV7-2,TGTGCCAGCAGCTTCTACAGGGAGGATCAGCCCCAGCATTTT,CASSFYREDQPQHF
many,.,TRBJ2-1,TRBV5-6,TGTGCCAGCAGCTTGGCGGGGGTAAGCTCCTACAATGAGCAGTTCTTC,CASSLAGVSSYNEQFF
many,.,TRBJ2-6,TRBV5-5,TGTGCCAGCAGCTGGGGGAGCGGGGCCAACGTCCTGACTTTC,CASSWGSGANVLTF
few,.,TRBJ2-2,TRBV6-5,TGTGCCAGCAGTTACGAGGGGGCGAACACCGGGGAGCTGTTTTTT,CASSYEGANTGELFF
many,TRBD2,TRBJ2-2,TRBV18,TGTGCCAGCTCACCAGGAGCGGGGAAGATAAACACCGGGGAGCTGTTTTTT,CASSPGAGKINTGELFF
many,.,TRBJ1-1,TRBV20-1,TGCAGTGCTGAACAGGGTTCCGGAATTTTCTTT,CSAEQGSGIFF
many,TRBD2,TRBJ2-1,TRBV12-3/TRBV12-4,TGTGCCAGCAGTGGAGCGGGGGGCTACAATGAGCAGTTCTTC,CASSGAGGYNEQFF
many,.,TRBJ2-2,TRBV7-9,TGTGCCAGCAGCTTAGCGGGCAGCACCGGGGAGCTGTTTTTT,CASSLAGSTGELFF
many,TRBD1,TRBJ2-6,TRBV7-6,TGTGCCAGCAGCTCTGGGACAGGGTTCGGGGCCAACGTCCTGACTTTC,CASSSGTGFGANVLTF
few,TRBD2,TRBJ2-5,TRBV5-1,TGCGCCAGCAGCCCAGGACTAGTGGGTTCAGAGACCCAGTACTTC,CASSPGLVGSETQYF
many,TRBD2,TRBJ2-5,TRBV5-1,TGCGCCAGCAGCTTGGCCGGCGGGGGGTTCCAAGAGACCCAGTACTTC,CASSLAGGGFQETQYF
many,.,TRBJ2-2,TRBV12-3/TRBV12-4,TGTGCCAGCAGTTTAGGGATTGGGACCGGGGAGCTGTTTTTT,CASSLGIGTGELFF